The 20 T cell receptor beta chains below all came from one sample that was sequenced in a study of OX40 agonist ivuxolimab in advanced cancers. Profiled with immunoSEQ multiplex PCR; TCRdb holds only in-frame clones, not every one. The table includes tens of thousands of clones, less than 95% detected once. The sample consisted of CD4+ or CD8+ T cells sorted from blood, taken in a trial of the OX40 agonist ivuxolimab. All receptors come from an adult with an advanced solid tumor such as melanoma, head and neck, liver or kidney cancer.

The genes are TRBV30 and TRBJ1-1; D uncertain. Germline loops: CDR1 GTSNPN, CDR2 SVGIG (reference sequence). The germline V and J ends were trimmed by 2 bases and 5 bases, with 9 bases remaining between them. This CDR3 comprises 12 residues. CDR3 DNA: TGTGCCTGGAGTACTTGGGTGACTGAAGCTTTCTTT. It codes for CAWSTWVTEAFF. The complete variable domain, with remaining parts taken from reference TRBV30 and TRBJ1-1, reads SQTIHQWPATLVQPVGSPLSLECTVEGTSNPNLYWYRQAAGRGLQLLFYSVGIGQISSEVPQNLSASRPQDRQFILSSKKLLLSDSGFYLCAWSTWVTEAFFGQGTRLTVV.

J is TRBJ2-1 and V is TRBV5-1, with TRBD2 matching 7 bases. This CDR3 comprises 16 residues. CDR1 SGHRS and CDR2 YFSETQ come from the germline V gene. The V gene end was trimmed by 4 bases and the J gene end by 8 bases; junction bases not matched to a gene: 15. Written as DNA, the CDR3 is TGCGCCAGCAGCGGAACTGGCGGGAGCTTCTTGGATGAGCAGTTCTTC. It translates to CASSGTGGSFLDEQFF.

This chain joins TRBV5-6 and TRBJ1-1, with a tentative D call TRBD1 (5 bases). CDR3 length: 13 amino acids. Trimming pared 2 bases from V and 7 bases from J, leaving 12 bases between. Looked up from germline, CDR1 is SGHDT and CDR2 is YYEEEE. In DNA form, the CDR3 reads TGTGCCAGCAGCTTCGGGGCGGCGGGTGAAGCTTTCTTT. Translation gives CASSFGAAGEAFF.

This clone has only one observation. The chain combines TRBV6-1 with TRBJ2-4; either TRBD1 or TRBD2 may supply D (5 bases each). V was clipped by 6 bases and J by 5 bases, with 11 bases between them. The CDR3 has 13 amino acids. Germline V gene sequence: CDR1 MNHNS, CDR2 SASEGT. The CDR3 spells CASRGRSENIQYF. In nucleotides, the CDR3 is TGTGCCAGCAGGGGACGGTCAGAAAACATTCAGTACTTC.

The chain joins TRBV2 to TRBJ1-4; D gene ambiguous. V was cut by 7 bases and J by 6 bases, with 12 bases left in between. CDR1 is SNHLY and CDR2 is FYNNEI in the germline V gene. CDR3 length: 13 residues. In nucleotides, the CDR3 is TGTGCCAGCAATCGGCTAAAAGATGAAAAACTGTTTTTT. This translates into CASNRLKDEKLFF.

V usage is TRBV7-9 and J usage is TRBJ1-2; D remains ambiguous. The CDR3 spans 12 residues. V was cut by 3 bases and J by 8 bases, with 10 bases left in between. Per germline, CDR1 SEHNR and CDR2 FQNEAQ (reference sequence). The CDR3 here is CASSFQALGYTF. The CDR3 DNA reads TGTGCCAGCAGCTTTCAGGCCTTGGGCTACACCTTC.

This chain links TRBV2 with TRBJ2-3, with D perhaps TRBD1 (5 bases). Germline V gene lookup returns CDR1 SNHLY and CDR2 FYNNEI. V lost 4 bases and J 4 bases, leaving 15 bases between the germline ends. This CDR3 region has 15 residues. This CDR3 is CASSAGPGAADTQYF. For the CDR3, the DNA is TGTGCCAGCAGTGCAGGGCCTGGGGCGGCAGATACGCAGTATTTT.

The chain joins TRBV4-1 to TRBJ2-3; D perhaps matches TRBD2 (6 bases). V dropped 0 bases and J dropped 2 bases, with 15 bases sitting between them. The CDR3 runs 17 residues. Germline lookup yields CDR1 MGHRA and CDR2 YSYEKL. CDR3 sequence (DNA): TGCGCCAGCAGCCAAGATCGGGCGGGGCCCCTCACAGATACGCAGTATTTT. Protein sequence: CASSQDRAGPLTDTQYF.

This chain uses TRBV19 with TRBJ1-5, with D perhaps TRBD1 (6 bases). This CDR3 is built from 15 residues. Germline values: CDR1 LNHDA, CDR2 SQIVND (reference sequence). The V end lost 6 bases, the J end lost 5 bases, and 17 bases lay between the germline ends. The CDR3 region is CASSAGGDDYQPQHF. The CDR3 DNA is TGTGCCAGTAGCGCTGGGGGCGATGATTATCAGCCCCAGCATTTT.

The rearrangement uses TRBV2 and TRBJ2-7; D gene ambiguous. This CDR3 comprises 15 residues. Trimming shortened V by 1 base and J by 0 bases, and 10 bases separated the two germline ends. Germline assignment: CDR1 SNHLY and CDR2 FYNNEI. CDR3 residues: CASSEDRTHSYEQYF. In DNA, the CDR3 is TGTGCCAGCAGTGAAGATAGAACTCACTCCTACGAGCAGTACTTC.

The V and J genes are TRBV19 and TRBJ2-7, with 7 bases that match TRBD2. Per the germline V gene, CDR1 is LNHDA and CDR2 is SQIVND (reference sequence). V lost 6 bases, J lost 3 bases, and 5 bases stayed unmatched. There are 13 residues in the CDR3. CDR3 coding DNA: TGTGCCAGTAGCCTTGGGGGGGGCTACGAGCAGTACTTC. As protein: CASSLGGGYEQYF.

The V call is TRBV25-1, the J call TRBJ2-7; no definite D call. V gave up 6 bases and J gave up 0 bases, with 12 bases separating them. The CDR3 has 14 amino acids. Germline CDR1 is MGHDK and CDR2 is SYGVNS. CDR3 DNA: TGTGCCAGCAGCGATGTGGAGAGCTCCTACGAGCAGTACTTC. Protein product: CASSDVESSYEQYF.

This rearrangement joins TRBV5-6 to TRBJ2-1; D call uncertain. CDR3 length equals 11 residues. Germline CDR1 SGHDT, CDR2 YYEEEE. The ends were cut back, 2 bases at V and 7 bases at J, with 4 bases in the middle. The CDR3 loop reads CASSFSNEQFF. The CDR3 DNA reads as TGTGCCAGCAGCTTTTCGAATGAGCAGTTCTTC.

The chain employs TRBV11-2 and TRBJ1-2, with D possibly being TRBD1 (5 bases). The V gene's germline CDR1 is SGHAT and CDR2 FQNNGV. The germline V and J ends were trimmed by 5 bases and 2 bases, with 9 bases remaining between them. This CDR3 spans 13 amino acids. CDR3 DNA: TGTGCCAGCAGCCCCAGGGAGAACTATGGCTACACCTTC. This codes for CASSPRENYGYTF. Full variable domain (rest looked up from reference TRBV11-2 and TRBJ1-2): EAGVAQSPRYKIIEKRQSVAFWCNPISGHATLYWYQQILGQGPKLLIQFQNNGVVDDSQLPKDRFSAERLKGVDSTLKIQPAKLEDSAVYLCASSPRENYGYTFGSGTRLTVV.

V and J are TRBV6-5 and TRBJ2-7; D possibly corresponds to TRBD1 (6 bases). The CDR3 covers 11 residues. CDR1 is MNHEY, CDR2 SVGAGI, per germline. V lost 10 bases to trimming and J lost 3 bases, with 10 bases between them. The CDR3 here is CATSDSYEQYF. Written as DNA, the CDR3 is TGTGCCACCTCGGACAGCTACGAGCAGTACTTC.

V gene TRBV7-9 combines with J gene TRBJ2-7, with 9 bases matching TRBD1. Germline V gene lookup returns CDR1 SEHNR and CDR2 FQNEAQ (reference sequence). V gave up 6 bases and J gave up 7 bases; unmatched junction bases: 13. This CDR3 is built from 15 residues. CDR3 protein: CASSFLDGQGQEQYF. The CDR3 DNA is TGTGCCAGCAGTTTTCTCGACGGACAGGGGCAAGAGCAGTACTTC.

The rearrangement uses TRBV11-3 and TRBJ2-1, with D unclear. This CDR3 has 15 amino acids. Germline CDR1 SGHNT, CDR2 YENEEA. V dropped 5 bases and J dropped 6 bases, with 17 bases sitting between them. The CDR3 nucleotides read TGTGCCAGCAGCCTCGTCTCGGGCCTAAGCAATGAGCAGTTCTTC. Protein: CASSLVSGLSNEQFF.

The chain carries TRBV11-1 and TRBJ2-7; 11 bases are shared with TRBD1. The CDR3 has 16 residues. Germline V gene lookup returns CDR1 SGHAT and CDR2 FQDESV (reference sequence). Trimming removed 0 bases from V and 3 bases from J; junction bases left unmatched: 4. CDR3 in DNA: TGTGCCAGCAGCTTAGCTTTGGACAGGGGGCTCTACGAGCAGTACTTC. Amino acids: CASSLALDRGLYEQYF. Full variable domain (outside the CDR3, taken from reference TRBV11-1 and TRBJ2-7): EAEVAQSPRYKITEKSQAVAFWCDPISGHATLYWYRQILGQGPELLVQFQDESVVDDSQLPKDRFSAERLKGVDSTLKIQPAELGDSAMYLCASSLALDRGLYEQYFGPGTRLTVT.

The chain recombines TRBV11-2 with TRBJ2-1, with D possibly TRBD2 on 5 matching bases. V was shortened by 6 bases and J by 6 bases, with 9 bases between the two germline ends. The CDR3 is 12 residues long. CDR1 is SGHAT, CDR2 FQNNGV, per germline. CDR3 in DNA: TGTGCCAGCAGAACGGGGATCAATGAGCAGTTCTTC. The encoded protein is CASRTGINEQFF. Supplemented by reference TRBV11-2 and TRBJ2-1, the full variable domain reads EAGVAQSPRYKIIEKRQSVAFWCNPISGHATLYWYQQILGQGPKLLIQFQNNGVVDDSQLPKDRFSAERLKGVDSTLKIQPAKLEDSAVYLCASRTGINEQFFGPGTRLTVL.

This chain joins TRBV9 and TRBJ1-2, with no clear D. Germline CDR1 reads SGDLS; CDR2 reads YYNGEE. Between the trimmed V and J ends, which lost 3 bases and 3 bases, there was a span of 12 bases. The CDR3 has 14 residues. CDR3 in amino acids: CASSASGRHYGYTF. CDR3 DNA: TGTGCCAGCAGCGCATCAGGAAGGCACTATGGCTACACCTTC.